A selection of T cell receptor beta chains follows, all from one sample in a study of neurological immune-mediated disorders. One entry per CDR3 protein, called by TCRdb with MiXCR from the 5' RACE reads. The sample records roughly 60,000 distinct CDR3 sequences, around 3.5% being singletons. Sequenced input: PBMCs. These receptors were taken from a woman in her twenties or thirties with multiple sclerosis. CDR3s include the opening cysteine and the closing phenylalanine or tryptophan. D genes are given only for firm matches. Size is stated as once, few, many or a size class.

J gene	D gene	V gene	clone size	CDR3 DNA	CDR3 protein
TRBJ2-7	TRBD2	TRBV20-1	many	TGCAGTGCAACCACAACTAGCGGGCCCTACGAGCAGTACTTC	CSATTTSGPYEQYF
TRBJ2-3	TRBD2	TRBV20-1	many	TGCAGTGCTAGATCGTCTAGCGGACGCACAGATACGCAGTATTTT	CSARSSSGRTDTQYF
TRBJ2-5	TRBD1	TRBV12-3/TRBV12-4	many	TGTGCCAGCACCCCTACAGGGGTCGAGACCCAGTACTTC	CASTPTGVETQYF
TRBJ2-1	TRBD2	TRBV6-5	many	TGTGCCAGCAGTACAGCGGGGGGGCCAATCTATGAGCAGTTCTTC	CASSTAGGPIYEQFF
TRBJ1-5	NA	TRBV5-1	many	TGCGCCAGCAGCTTACAGAGTGGTAGCAATCAGCCCCAGCATTTT	CASSLQSGSNQPQHF
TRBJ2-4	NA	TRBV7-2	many	TGTGCCAGCAGCTTAGATATAGCCAAAAACATTCAGTACTTC	CASSLDIAKNIQYF
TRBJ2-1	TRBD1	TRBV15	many	TGTGCCACCAGCAGAGACCCCCCTGAGAGAGGTAGGGGGCGCGAAGATGAGCAGTTCTTC	CATSRDPPERGRGREDEQFF
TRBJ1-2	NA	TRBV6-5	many	TGTGCCAGCAGCCACTACAGGGAATACACCTATGGCTACACCTTC	CASSHYREYTYGYTF
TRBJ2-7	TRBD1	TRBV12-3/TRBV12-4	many	TGTGCCACAGCGCGCAGGGACAGCAACTACGAGCAGTACTTC	CATARRDSNYEQYF
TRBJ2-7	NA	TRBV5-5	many	TGTGCCAGCAGCAGAGGGGGGGGGACCTCCTACGAGCAGTACTTC	CASSRGGGTSYEQYF
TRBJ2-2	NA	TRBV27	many	TGTGCCAGCAGTTTAAGGGGTGGGGAGCTGTTTTTT	CASSLRGGELFF
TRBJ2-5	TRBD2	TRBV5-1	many	TGCGCCAGCAGCCCCGGGACTAGCGGAGAGACCCAGTACTTC	CASSPGTSGETQYF
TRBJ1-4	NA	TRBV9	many	TGTGCCAGCAGCTCGCCGCCCCTCCCAGAGAATGAAAAACTGTTTTTT	CASSSPPLPENEKLFF
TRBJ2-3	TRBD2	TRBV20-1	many	TGCAGTGCTAGCCAAGCGGGGTTGGGTGAGGATACGCAGTATTTT	CSASQAGLGEDTQYF
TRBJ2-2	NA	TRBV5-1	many	TGCGCCAGCAGCTTGCAGGACACCGGGGAGCTGTTTTTT	CASSLQDTGELFF
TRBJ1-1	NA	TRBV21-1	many	TGTGCCAGCAGCAAAATTGGACAGAGATACTTGAACACTGAAGCTTTCTTT	CASSKIGQRYLNTEAFF
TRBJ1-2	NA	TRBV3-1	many	TGTGCCAGCAGCCAAGGGGCTTCAAGTCTATATGGCTACACCTTC	CASSQGASSLYGYTF
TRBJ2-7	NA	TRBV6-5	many	TGTGCCAGCAAGGGGGGGCTCCGTTACGAGCAGTACTTC	CASKGGLRYEQYF
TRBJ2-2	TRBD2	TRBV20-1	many	TGCAGTGCTAGAAACGGAGCGGGACCAAACACCGGGGAGCTGTTTTTT	CSARNGAGPNTGELFF